Following are 21 T cell receptor beta chains from one sample sequenced in a study of cytomegalovirus exposure and HLA in healthy donors. The study ran its PCR with 60 Vbeta and 13 Jbeta primers. Method: immunoSEQ multiplex PCR; TCRdb's copy keeps in-frame clones and lacks some. The sample shows fewer than 250,000 clones, about four fifths of them seen only once. The sequenced material came from PBMCs. The receptors here all came from a man between 40 and 49 years old in good health and CMV-seropositive.

The rearrangement links TRBV9 to TRBJ2-2; 14 positions match TRBD2. CDR3 length: 21 residues. The V segment lost 4 bases and the J segment 8 bases; nucleotides outside the gene matches: 22. Per germline, CDR1 SGDLS and CDR2 YYNGEE. The CDR3 coding sequence is TGTGCCAGCAGCCGAAGTGGACTAGCGGGAGGTTTCTATCGAGCGGCGGGGGAGCTGTTTTTT. Amino acid sequence: CASSRSGLAGGFYRAAGELFF.

V and J are TRBV7-9 and TRBJ2-5; D might be TRBD2 (6 bases). Germline V gene data show CDR1 as SEHNR and CDR2 as FQNEAQ (reference sequence). The CDR3 runs to 15 residues. Trimming removed 1 base from V and 5 bases from J, with 14 bases in between. The CDR3 sequence is CASSLGFAGLETQYF. For the CDR3, the DNA is TGTGCCAGCAGCTTAGGATTTGCGGGACTGGAGACCCAGTACTTC.

V usage is TRBV27 and J usage is TRBJ1-6, with D maybe TRBD1 (6 bases). Germline values: CDR1 MNHEY, CDR2 SMNVEV (reference sequence). This CDR3 contains 17 residues. Trimming removed 4 bases at V and 0 bases at J, with 13 bases between. This chain's CDR3 is CASSSLGQSSYNSPLHF. CDR3 coding DNA: TGTGCCAGCAGTTCCCTGGGACAAAGCTCCTATAATTCACCCCTCCACTTT.

This clone has more than one count but fewer than ten. The rearrangement uses TRBV28 and TRBJ2-7; the match to TRBD1 covers 11 bases. J gave up 5 bases and V 6 bases, and 3 bases lay outside the gene matches. The germline V gene encodes CDR1 MDHEN and CDR2 SYDVKM. The CDR3 runs 13 residues. DNA for the CDR3: TGTGCCAGCAGCCCGGGACAGGGGGACGAGCAGTACTTC. Translation: CASSPGQGDEQYF. The full variable domain, with the rest looked up from reference TRBV28 and TRBJ2-7, is DVKVTQSSRYLVKRTGEKVFLECVQDMDHENMFWYRQDPGLGLRLIYFSYDVKMKEKGDIPEGYSVSREKKERFSLILESASTNQTSMYLCASSPGQGDEQYFGPGTRLTVT.

This chain joins TRBV5-8 and TRBJ2-7; TRBD1 is a possible D gene (7 bases). The CDR3 spans 17 residues. The V gene lost 4 bases and the J gene lost 0 bases, with 20 bases spanning the gap. Germline-derived CDR1 and CDR2 are SGHTS and YDEGEE. CDR3 loop: CASSPFGRGAGSYEQYF. Here the CDR3 DNA reads TGTGCCAGCAGCCCCTTTGGCAGGGGGGCAGGCTCCTACGAGCAGTACTTC. The whole variable domain, remainder taken from reference TRBV5-8 and TRBJ2-7, is EAGVTQSPTHLIKTRGQQATLRCSPISGHTSVYWYQQALGLGLQFLLWYDEGEERNRGNFPPRFSGRQFPNYSSELNVNALELEDSALYLCASSPFGRGAGSYEQYFGPGTRLTVT.

The chain carries TRBV18 and TRBJ1-2; 10 nucleotides align to TRBD1. The CDR3 extends over 14 amino acids. Germline CDR1 is KGHSH and CDR2 is LQKENI. V gave up 1 base and J gave up 8 bases; unmatched junction bases: 4. The CDR3 DNA reads as TGTGCCAGCTCACCACTCGGGACAGGGGAAGGCTACACCTTC. Protein: CASSPLGTGEGYTF.

This chain joins TRBV6-1 and TRBJ2-2; D perhaps matches TRBD1 (6 bases). Trimming removed 0 bases from V and 0 bases from J, with 8 bases in between. This CDR3 region has 16 residues. Per germline, CDR1 MNHNS and CDR2 SASEGT. CDR3 sequence reads: CASSEAPGANTGELFF. The CDR3 bases are TGTGCCAGCAGTGAAGCCCCAGGGGCGAACACCGGGGAGCTGTTTTTT.

This clone was found a few times. The chain couples TRBV5-6 to TRBJ2-3; 7 bases align to TRBD2. With 2 bases clipped from V and 2 bases from J, the junction kept 8 bases outside the gene matches. Germline assignment: CDR1 SGHDT and CDR2 YYEEEE. The CDR3 loop spans 16 amino acids. The CDR3 protein is CASSFEASGFTDTQYF. CDR3 coding DNA: TGTGCCAGCAGCTTCGAGGCTAGCGGATTCACAGATACGCAGTATTTT.

The chain carries TRBV5-4 and TRBJ1-1, with a tentative D call TRBD1 (6 bases). The length of the CDR3 is 17 residues. V was pared by 6 bases and J by 0 bases, with 21 bases between. Germline V lookup: CDR1 SGHNT, CDR2 YYREEE (reference sequence). The CDR3 bases are TGTGCCAGCACGGCGGCGGGGGGCGCAGGAATGAACACTGAAGCTTTCTTT. As protein: CASTAAGGAGMNTEAFF.

This chain connects TRBV7-2 to TRBJ2-1; 14 bases agree with TRBD2. Germline V CDR1 and CDR2: SGHTA, FQGNSA. With 8 bases clipped from V and 8 bases from J, the junction kept 11 bases outside the gene matches. The CDR3 spans 16 residues. The CDR3 bases are TGTGCCAGCGCCCAGGGACTAGCGGGAGTTTATGATGAGCAGTTCTTC. Its protein product is CASAQGLAGVYDEQFF.

The table lists this clone with a count of one. This chain uses TRBV28 with TRBJ1-1; D is unresolved. V lost 8 bases, J lost 4 bases, and 11 bases lay in between. The CDR3 sequence is 12 residues long. Per germline, CDR1 MDHEN and CDR2 SYDVKM. CDR3 sequence: CASETVTTEAFF. DNA for the CDR3: TGTGCCAGCGAAACAGTAACCACTGAAGCTTTCTTT.

The chain employs TRBV4-3 and TRBJ1-2; 7 nucleotides align to TRBD1. Germline values: CDR1 LGHNA, CDR2 YSLEER. This CDR3 is 15 amino acids long. V gave up 0 bases and J gave up 8 bases; unmatched junction bases: 9. CDR3 protein: CASSQDRAGGSGYTF. CDR3 nucleotide sequence: TGCGCCAGCAGCCAAGATAGGGCAGGGGGGAGCGGCTACACCTTC.

V gene TRBV7-9 combines with J gene TRBJ2-1; TRBD1 matches at 7 bases. Germline CDR1 SEHNR, CDR2 FQNEAQ (reference sequence). V shed 5 bases and J 0 bases; nucleotides not matched to a gene: 10. This CDR3 is built from 17 residues. In DNA form, the CDR3 reads TGTGCCAGCAGCACCCCAAGGGGGCTCAGCTCCTACAATGAGCAGTTCTTC. Its translation is CASSTPRGLSSYNEQFF.

This clone was observed a few times. The rearrangement joins TRBV13 to TRBJ1-6, with 8 bases identical to TRBD1. This CDR3 is 15 amino acids long. The germline V gene encodes CDR1 PRHDT and CDR2 FYEKMQ (reference sequence). The J segment lost 7 bases and the V segment lost 5 bases, leaving 7 bases of the junction unmatched. CDR3 in amino acids: CASSRTGKENSPLHF. CDR3 sequence (DNA): TGTGCCAGCAGCCGGACAGGGAAGGAGAATTCACCCCTCCACTTT.

This chain connects TRBV6-1 to TRBJ1-1, with TRBD1 matching over 7 bases. Trimming cost V 5 bases and J 4 bases; bases outside gene matches: 7. The CDR3 is 14 amino acids. Per germline, CDR1 MNHNS and CDR2 SASEGT. CDR3 nucleotides: TGTGCCAGCAGTACAGGGGACGGGGGCACTGAAGCTTTCTTT. Translation: CASSTGDGGTEAFF.

This sequence joins TRBV6-5 and TRBJ2-2, with 7 bases identical to TRBD1. Germline loops: CDR1 MNHEY, CDR2 SVGAGI. This CDR3 has 15 residues. The V gene end was trimmed by 3 bases and the J gene end by 5 bases; junction bases not matched to a gene: 6. The DNA for the CDR3 is TGTGCCAGCAGTTATAGACAGGGTGAAACCGGGGAGCTGTTTTTT. Its translation is CASSYRQGETGELFF.

The chain has TRBV7-8 and TRBJ2-7, with TRBD1 matching over 12 bases. The CDR3 contains 15 residues. Germline values: CDR1 SGHVS, CDR2 FQNEAQ. J was trimmed by 5 bases and V by 5 bases; bases with no gene match: 7. The CDR3 DNA follows: TGTGCCAGCAGCATGATCGGGACAGGGGGCGACGAGCAGTACTTC. Translating it yields CASSMIGTGGDEQYF.

V usage is TRBV29-1 and J usage is TRBJ2-2, with TRBD2 identical over 14 bases. The germline V gene encodes CDR1 SQVTM and CDR2 ANQGSEA. V was clipped by 4 bases and J by 2 bases; unmatched bases: 6. The CDR3 covers 17 residues. The DNA of the CDR3 is TGCAGCGTTGGTTGGGGGACTAGCGGGAGAAACACCGGGGAGCTGTTTTTT. Its protein is CSVGWGTSGRNTGELFF.

The chain joins TRBV6-1 to TRBJ2-2; perhaps TRBD1 as D (6 bases). The CDR3 length is 13 residues. Trimming cost V 7 bases and J 3 bases, with 9 bases left between them. Germline V gives CDR1 MNHNS, CDR2 SASEGT. This CDR3 reads CASTRQDTGELFF. In DNA, the CDR3 is TGTGCCAGCACAAGACAGGACACCGGGGAGCTGTTTTTT.

The chain couples TRBV27 to TRBJ2-7; 10 bases align to TRBD1. Germline CDR1 MNHEY, CDR2 SMNVEV (reference sequence). V gave up 6 bases and J gave up 2 bases; unmatched junction bases: 10. The CDR3 has 16 residues. The CDR3 reads CASSQWGGTGAYEQYF. CDR3 coding DNA: TGTGCCAGCAGCCAATGGGGGGGGACAGGGGCCTACGAGCAGTACTTC.

The chain joins TRBV18 to TRBJ2-7, with 11 bases identical to TRBD2. The CDR3 spans 15 residues. Germline lookup yields CDR1 KGHSH and CDR2 LQKENI. Trimming took 3 bases from V and 2 from J; bases not matched to a gene: 3. Here the CDR3 reads CASSPGTSGTYEQYF. CDR3 sequence (DNA): TGTGCCAGCTCACCCGGGACTAGCGGTACCTACGAGCAGTACTTC.